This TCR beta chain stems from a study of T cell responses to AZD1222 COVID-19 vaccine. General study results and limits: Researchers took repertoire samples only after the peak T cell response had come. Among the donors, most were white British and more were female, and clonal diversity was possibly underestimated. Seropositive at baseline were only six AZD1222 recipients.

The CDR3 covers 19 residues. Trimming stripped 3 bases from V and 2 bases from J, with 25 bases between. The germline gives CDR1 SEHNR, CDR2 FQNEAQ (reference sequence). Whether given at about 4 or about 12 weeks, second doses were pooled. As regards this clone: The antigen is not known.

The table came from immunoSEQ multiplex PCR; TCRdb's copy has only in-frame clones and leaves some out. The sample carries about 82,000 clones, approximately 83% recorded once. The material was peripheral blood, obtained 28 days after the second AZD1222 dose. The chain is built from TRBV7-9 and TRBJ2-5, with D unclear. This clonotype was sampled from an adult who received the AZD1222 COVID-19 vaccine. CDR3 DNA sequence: TGTGCCAGCAGCTTGTGGGCGTTGGCCAGGTCGGGTAAACAAGAGACCCAGTACTTC. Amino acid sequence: CASSLWALARSGKQETQYF.